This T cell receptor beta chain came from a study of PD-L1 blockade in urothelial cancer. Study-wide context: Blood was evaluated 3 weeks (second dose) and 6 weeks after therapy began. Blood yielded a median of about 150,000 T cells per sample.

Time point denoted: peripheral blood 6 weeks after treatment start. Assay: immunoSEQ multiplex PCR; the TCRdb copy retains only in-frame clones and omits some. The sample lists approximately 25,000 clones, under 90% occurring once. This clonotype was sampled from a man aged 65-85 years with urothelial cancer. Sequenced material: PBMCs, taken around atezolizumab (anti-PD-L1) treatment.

The CDR3 DNA reads as TGTGCCACCAGCAGAGGTTTAGGGGAGAACACTGAAGCTTTCTTT. Its translation: CATSRGLGENTEAFF. The rearrangement links TRBV15 to TRBJ1-1; tentatively, D is TRBD1 (5 bases). Germline values: CDR1 LNHNV, CDR2 YYDKDF (reference sequence). The CDR3 is 15 amino acids. Trimming removed 1 base at V and 1 base at J, with 10 bases between. The full variable domain, with the rest looked up from reference TRBV15 and TRBJ1-1, is DAMVIQNPRYQVTQFGKPVTLSCSQTLNHNVMYWYQQKSSQAPKLLFHYYDKDFNNEADTPDNFQSRRPNTSFCFLDIRSPGLGDTAMYLCATSRGLGENTEAFFGQGTRLTVV.